This TCR beta chain was identified in a study of vaccination and CD4 T cells after COVID-19. Study-level information: Convalescent patients gave post-COVID blood a median around 91 days post-diagnosis, range 35 to 161. Overlapping spike pools from SARS-CoV-2 and HCoV-NL63, HCoV-OC43 and HCoV-229E served as culture stimuli.

Indicated treatment: approximately 10-day PBMC culture with coronavirus spike peptide pools or control peptides (ViraFEST assay). Negative selection enriched CD4+ T cells from cultures at 10 days. Sequencing of cultured CD4+ T cell DNA used the Oncomine TCR Beta short-read assay. Using its own MiXCR run on the PCR reads, TCRdb lists one record per CDR3 protein. Here the sample spans 20,000 to 25,000 distinct CDR3 sequences, over 50% being singletons. CDR1 is MNHEY, CDR2 SMNVEV, per germline (reference sequence). Deletions cut 6 bases from V and 10 bases from J, with 13 bases between. The CDR3 extends over 13 amino acids. A remark on this clonotype: Antigen specificity is unknown.

The chain has TRBV27 and TRBJ1-6; D is undetermined. The source of this sequence is a human donor who had recovered from COVID-19. Source material: CD4+ T cells from blood, cultured in vitro. This chain's CDR3 is CASSPGSRSPLHF. The CDR3 region has the DNA TGTGCCAGCAGCCCCGGGAGCAGGTCACCCCTCCACTTT.